These 27 T cell receptor beta chains originate from one sample sequenced in a study of shared clonotypes between healthy human individuals. Naive CD8 isolation took CD45RO-negative cells positively selected for CCR7 and excluded terminally differentiated effector memory CD45RA+ cells. This table comes from immunoSEQ multiplex PCR, and its TCRdb copy is limited to in-frame clones, with some not included. This sample yields roughly 2,000,000 clones, of which about 95% are seen a single time; 1% to 1.5% belongs to the top ten. The sample consisted of naive CD8+ T cells sorted from blood. Receptor source: a man between 18 and 35 years old in good health.

In its sample, this clone was seen once. The V gene is TRBV12-5, the J gene TRBJ2-5, with TRBD2 matching 7 bases. With V trimmed by 4 bases and J by 2 bases, 4 bases remained unmatched. The CDR3 sequence is 14 residues long. CDR1 and CDR2 from the germline V gene are LGHNT and FRNRAP. The CDR3 sequence: CASGSLGGQETQYF. In nucleotides, the CDR3 is TGTGCTAGTGGTTCCCTCGGGGGGCAAGAGACCCAGTACTTC.

V is TRBV27 and J is TRBJ2-7, with D tentatively TRBD2 (5 bases). This CDR3 comprises 15 residues. Trimming cost V 5 bases and J 0 bases, with 14 bases left between them. Germline V gene lookup returns CDR1 MNHEY and CDR2 SMNVEV (reference sequence). The CDR3 region has the DNA TGTGCCAGCAGTGGTGTCGGCGGGTCCTCCTACGAGCAGTACTTC. This codes for CASSGVGGSSYEQYF.

This clone was seen only once. This sequence joins TRBV2 and TRBJ2-3; D unclear. The germline V gene encodes CDR1 SNHLY and CDR2 FYNNEI. The CDR3 length is 10 residues. V was cut by 8 bases and J by 6 bases, with 6 bases left in between. DNA for the CDR3: TGTGCCAGCCTCGGGGATACGCAGTATTTT. This sequence encodes CASLGDTQYF.

The DNA of the CDR3 is TGTGCCTGGAGGAGACTATCCGGGACAGATACGCAGTATTTT. As protein: CAWRRLSGTDTQYF. The chain links TRBV30 to TRBJ2-3; D perhaps matches TRBD2 (5 bases). CDR3 length: 14 amino acids. V shed 3 bases and J shed 3 bases, with 13 bases lying between them. From germline, CDR1 is GTSNPN and CDR2 SVGIG (reference sequence).

This sequence joins TRBV7-9 and TRBJ1-5, with 7 bases matching TRBD1. Trimming cost V 5 bases and J 3 bases; bases outside gene matches: 4. This CDR3 comprises 14 residues. The germline V gene has CDR1 SEHNR and CDR2 FQNEAQ (reference sequence). CDR3 in amino acids: CASSPGTDNQPQHF. CDR3 coding DNA: TGTGCCAGCAGCCCCGGGACAGACAATCAGCCCCAGCATTTT. Drawing the rest from reference TRBV7-9 and TRBJ1-5, the complete variable domain is DTGVSQNPRHKITKRGQNVTFRCDPISEHNRLYWYRQTLGQGPEFLTYFQNEAQLEKSRLLSDRFSAERPKGSFSTLEIQRTEQGDSAMYLCASSPGTDNQPQHFGDGTRLSIL.

This clone was counted a single time. The genes are TRBV9 and TRBJ2-5; the match to TRBD2 covers 9 bases. The length of the CDR3 is 15 residues. CDR1 and CDR2 from the germline V gene are SGDLS and YYNGEE. Losses at the gene ends were 6 bases for V and 1 base for J; bases not matched to a gene: 7. In DNA form, the CDR3 reads TGTGCCAGCACCTTGACTAGCGGATTCCAAGAGACCCAGTACTTC. The encoded protein is CASTLTSGFQETQYF.

The chain employs TRBV11-2 and TRBJ2-2; 9 bases are shared with TRBD2. Trimming took 5 bases from V and 3 from J; bases not matched to a gene: 10. This CDR3 has 17 residues. Germline V gene data show CDR1 as SGHAT and CDR2 as FQNNGV. The CDR3 coding sequence is TGTGCCAGCAGCCGACACCCTAGCGGGATGGACACCGGGGAGCTGTTTTTT. Translation gives CASSRHPSGMDTGELFF.

The V call is TRBV2, the J call TRBJ1-3, with 8 nucleotides matching TRBD1. Germline CDR1 is SNHLY and CDR2 is FYNNEI. V lost 3 bases to trimming and J lost 2 bases; unmatched junction nucleotides: 6. This CDR3 has 16 amino acids. CDR3 DNA sequence: TGTGCCAGCAGTGAGGACAGGGAAGGGACTGGAAACACCATATATTTT. It yields the protein CASSEDREGTGNTIYF.

The gene calls are TRBV7-9 and TRBJ2-7; the match to TRBD1 covers 7 bases. The CDR3 length is 14 residues. Germline values: CDR1 SEHNR, CDR2 FQNEAQ (reference sequence). J lost 4 bases, V lost 1 base, and 4 bases had no gene match. The CDR3 spells CASSLEDRSYEQYF. CDR3 DNA: TGTGCCAGCAGCTTAGAGGACAGGAGTTACGAGCAGTACTTC.

The chain has TRBV19 and TRBJ1-2, with 9 bases that match TRBD1. The germline gives CDR1 LNHDA, CDR2 SQIVND (reference sequence). V trimming: 1 base; J trimming: 0 bases; junction bases outside the gene matches: 3. This CDR3 spans 16 amino acids. CDR3 sequence (DNA): TGTGCCAGTAGTATAGGGACAGGGGATACTAACTATGGCTACACCTTC. As protein: CASSIGTGDTNYGYTF. Together with reference TRBV19 and TRBJ1-2, the CDR3 gives the full variable domain: DGGITQSPKYLFRKEGQNVTLSCEQNLNHDAMYWYRQDPGQGLRLIYYSQIVNDFQKGDIAEGYSVSREKKESFPLTVTSAQKNPTAFYLCASSIGTGDTNYGYTFGSGTRLTVV.

The rearrangement joins TRBV4-3 to TRBJ1-1; a weak D match, TRBD1 (5 bases). Germline V gives CDR1 LGHNA, CDR2 YSLEER. This CDR3 is built from 14 residues. V lost 7 bases and J lost 0, with 12 bases in between. The chain's CDR3 is CASTPGVVNTEAFF. Written as DNA, the CDR3 is TGCGCCAGCACTCCGGGGGTCGTGAACACTGAAGCTTTCTTT.

V is TRBV7-9 and J is TRBJ1-6, with a tentative D call TRBD1 (5 bases). Trimming removed 6 bases at V and 9 bases at J, with 15 bases between. The germline V gene has CDR1 SEHNR and CDR2 FQNEAQ (reference sequence). The CDR3 length is 14 residues. The CDR3 coding sequence is TGTGCCAGCAGTCCGGGACCGGACGGTTCACCCCTCCACTTT. The encoded protein is CASSPGPDGSPLHF.

For the CDR3, the DNA is TGTGCCAGCAGCTTAGACTTCAGGATGGCTAATGAAAAACTGTTTTTT. As protein: CASSLDFRMANEKLFF. This chain uses TRBV7-9 with TRBJ1-4; D gene ambiguous. The ends were cut back, 1 base at V and 3 bases at J, with 12 bases in the middle. This CDR3 contains 16 residues. Germline CDR1 is SEHNR and CDR2 is FQNEAQ (reference sequence). The whole variable domain, remainder taken from reference TRBV7-9 and TRBJ1-4, is DTGVSQNPRHKITKRGQNVTFRCDPISEHNRLYWYRQTLGQGPEFLTYFQNEAQLEKSRLLSDRFSAERPKGSFSTLEIQRTEQGDSAMYLCASSLDFRMANEKLFFGSGTQLSVL.

This rearrangement joins TRBV6-6 to TRBJ2-5, with D possibly TRBD1 on 6 matching bases. This CDR3 has 14 amino acids. V was pared by 4 bases and J by 5 bases, with 14 bases between. The germline gives CDR1 MNHNY, CDR2 SVGAGI (reference sequence). The CDR3 region has the DNA TGTGCCAGCAGTTTCACAGGGATTCGGGAGACCCAGTACTTC. Protein product: CASSFTGIRETQYF.

The V gene is TRBV29-1, the J gene TRBJ2-3; 9 nucleotides line up with TRBD2. Trimming removed 1 base from V and 2 bases from J; junction bases left unmatched: 13. Germline CDR1 and CDR2: SQVTM and ANQGSEA. The CDR3 has 18 amino acids. Written as DNA, the CDR3 is TGCAGCGTTGAAGGGATTTTGGAGCGGGGGGCAGCCACAGATACGCAGTATTTT. Translating it yields CSVEGILERGAATDTQYF.

This clone was detected once. The chain couples TRBV14 to TRBJ2-1; 10 bases fit TRBD2. The CDR3 has 16 residues. V gave up 4 bases and J gave up 10 bases; unmatched junction bases: 13. Germline CDR1 is SGHDN and CDR2 is FVKESK. The CDR3 nucleotides are TGTGCCAGCAGCCCCCGAGCTAGCGGGAGCGTCTTCGAGCAGTTCTTC. This sequence encodes CASSPRASGSVFEQFF.

CDR3 sequence: CASSLSGGVTEAFF. The CDR3 DNA sequence: TGTGCCAGCAGCTTAAGCGGGGGGGTCACTGAAGCTTTCTTT. The chain carries TRBV7-3 and TRBJ1-1; D perhaps matches TRBD1 (5 bases). Germline V lookup: CDR1 SGHTA, CDR2 FQGTGA. This CDR3 contains 14 residues. V lost 1 base and J 4 bases, leaving 10 bases between the germline ends.

The chain combines TRBV4-1 with TRBJ2-1; 8 bases match TRBD2. Losses at the gene ends were 4 bases for V and 8 bases for J; bases not matched to a gene: 4. Germline CDR1 is MGHRA and CDR2 is YSYEKL. The CDR3 runs to 13 residues. CDR3 in amino acids: CASSPRGGYEQFF. The DNA for the CDR3 is TGCGCCAGCAGCCCTCGGGGGGGCTATGAGCAGTTCTTC.

The chain couples TRBV6-5 to TRBJ2-2; 9 bases are a match to TRBD2. There are 15 residues in the CDR3. Losses at the gene ends were 5 bases for V and 4 bases for J; bases not matched to a gene: 5. Germline values: CDR1 MNHEY, CDR2 SVGAGI. DNA of the CDR3: TGTGCCAGCAGTCGTAGCGGGAGTATCACCGGGGAGCTGTTTTTT. Translation: CASSRSGSITGELFF.

This chain joins TRBV6-1 and TRBJ2-1; no clear D gene. CDR3 length: 14 residues. Germline-derived CDR1 and CDR2 are MNHNS and SASEGT. V lost 4 bases and J 5 bases, leaving 12 bases between the germline ends. The CDR3 spells CASSGGFPDNEQFF. The CDR3 DNA reads as TGTGCCAGCAGTGGTGGCTTCCCCGACAATGAGCAGTTCTTC.

Of note for this clone: Other DNA sequences within the sample encode an identical CDR3. The rearrangement joins TRBV5-1 to TRBJ1-6; D is unclear. Germline V CDR1 and CDR2: SGHRS, YFSETQ. Trimming took 0 bases from V and 0 from J, leaving 10 bases between them. The CDR3 loop spans 17 amino acids. The CDR3 spells CASSLAGGSSYNSPLHF. CDR3 bases: TGCGCCAGCAGCTTGGCGGGTGGTAGCTCCTATAATTCACCCCTCCACTTT. The full variable domain, in which reference TRBV5-1 and TRBJ1-6 provide the parts outside the CDR3, is KAGVTQTPRYLIKTRGQQVTLSCSPISGHRSVSWYQQTPGQGLQFLFEYFSETQRNKGNFPGRFSGRQFSNSRSEMNVSTLELGDSALYLCASSLAGGSSYNSPLHFGNGTRLTVT.

In this sample, this clone turned up a few times. The rearrangement uses TRBV2 and TRBJ2-7; D possibly corresponds to TRBD2 (5 bases). The length of the CDR3 is 16 residues. Trimming pared 1 base from V and 3 bases from J, leaving 16 bases between. Per the germline V gene, CDR1 is SNHLY and CDR2 is FYNNEI. CDR3 sequence reads: CASSEDPSGGGYEQYF. Written as DNA, the CDR3 is TGTGCCAGCAGTGAAGACCCTTCCGGAGGCGGCTACGAGCAGTACTTC.

The J gene is TRBJ2-7, the V gene TRBV9; 7 bases agree with TRBD2. The CDR3 has 14 amino acids. The germline V gene encodes CDR1 SGDLS and CDR2 YYNGEE. After removal of 3 bases from V and 2 bases from J, the junction contained 5 bases not matched to a gene. The CDR3: CASSAGLGTYEQYF. The CDR3 DNA reads as TGTGCCAGCAGCGCAGGACTAGGGACCTACGAGCAGTACTTC.

The rearrangement joins TRBV19 to TRBJ2-2; 8 nucleotides agree with TRBD1. The CDR3 spans 16 residues. The ends lost 7 bases at V and 5 bases at J; junction bases unmatched: 12. Looked up from germline, CDR1 is LNHDA and CDR2 is SQIVND (reference sequence). CDR3 region: CASTSPGGLPTGELFF. The CDR3 coding sequence is TGTGCCAGTACCTCTCCAGGGGGCCTACCTACCGGGGAGCTGTTTTTT.

Concerning this clone: Other nucleotide sequences from this sample produce the same CDR3. As DNA, the CDR3 is TGCGCCAGCAGCCAGCTGACAGGGGGCAACACTGAAGCTTTCTTT. It codes for CASSQLTGGNTEAFF. J is TRBJ1-1 and V is TRBV4-3; 10 nucleotides agree with TRBD1. Germline V gene lookup returns CDR1 LGHNA and CDR2 YSLEER. The CDR3 is 15 amino acids. Unmatched junction bases numbered 3, after V lost 3 bases and J lost 2 bases.

Details on this clone: This CDR3 is also generated by other DNA sequences in the sample. The gene calls are TRBV6-5 and TRBJ2-2; the D is unclear. This CDR3 spans 13 amino acids. Between the trimmed V and J ends, which lost 0 bases and 7 bases, there was a span of 6 bases. CDR1 and CDR2 from the germline V gene are MNHEY and SVGAGI. CDR3 residues: CASSYSGYGELFF. The DNA of the CDR3 is TGTGCCAGCAGTTACTCGGGGTACGGGGAGCTGTTTTTT.

The genes are TRBV29-1 and TRBJ1-5; maybe TRBD1 (6 bases). From germline, CDR1 is SQVTM and CDR2 ANQGSEA. Trimming cost V 3 bases and J 2 bases, with 11 bases left between them. The CDR3 sequence is 14 residues long. CDR3 nucleotide sequence: TGCAGCGTTGATTCAGGGGATGGCAATCAGCCCCAGCATTTT. Protein: CSVDSGDGNQPQHF.